The sequence of this T cell receptor (beta chain) was determined in a study of T-cell memory formation after mild COVID-19. The V end was cut by 3 bases, the J end by 10 bases, with 4 bases between. From germline, CDR1 is DFQATT and CDR2 SNEGSKA (reference sequence). The CDR3 extends over 9 amino acids. On this clonotype: Its antigen is unknown.

Study outcomes and limitations: Several responding clones turned up in pre-infection memory, indicating that cross-reactive memory may have taken part. Balance between CD4 and CD8 was seen in clones contracting day 15 to 85, and a CD4+ lean was seen in later expanders.

Constant-segment primers and 5'RACE yielded cDNA libraries for TCR alpha and TCR beta, each carrying sample barcodes and UMIs. TCRdb reprocessed the 5' RACE reads via MiXCR and lists one record per CDR3 protein. This table has around 300,000 distinct CDR3 sequences, approximately 13% appearing once. The sequencing sample was made of PBMCs or a T cell subset sorted from them (not recorded which). This TCR was recovered from a man in his late teens or twenties who had mild COVID-19 (a few samples of this study predate the infection). Cell type and time point are not known. This rearrangement joins TRBV20-1 to TRBJ2-1; D unresolved. Written as DNA, the CDR3 is TGCAGTGCTAGTAGAGAGCAGTTCTTC. This sequence encodes CSASREQFF.